The rows below give T cell receptor beta chains drawn from one sample of a study of tumor and adjacent non-tumor tissue in lung cancer. Each CDR3 protein gets one entry after TCRdb re-called the multiplex PCR reads with MiXCR. The sample consists of approximately 90,000 distinct CDR3 sequences, 61% of them appearing once. Sequenced input: lung tumor tissue. Receptors were obtained from a man between 65 and 85 years old with non-small cell lung cancer. Both conserved end residues are part of each CDR3. The D gene is left open where the match is weak. Size is stated for part of the rows, as once, few or many counts, or as a class when the clone is expanded.

J gene,clone size,D gene,V gene,CDR3 DNA,CDR3 protein
TRBJ2-5,NA,NA,TRBV6-1,TGTGCCTGCAGTGAAGTCCCCGAAGAGACCAAGTACTTC,CACSEVPEETKYF
TRBJ2-7,NA,TRBD1,TRBV11-2,TGCGCCAGCAGCCCGATTGCCGGGACAGATACCTACGAGCAGTACTTC,CASSPIAGTDTYEQYF
TRBJ2-1,NA,NA,TRBV11-1,TGTGCCTGCAGCTGCTACCCAACGGGAGTCCCCTACAATGAGCAGTTCTTC,CACSCYPTGVPYNEQFF
TRBJ2-2,NA,NA,TRBV9,TGTGCCAGCAGCTCCCGGAGGGGGAGTACGAACACCGGGGAGCTGTTTTTT,CASSSRRGSTNTGELFF
TRBJ2-7,NA,TRBD1,TRBV10-3,TGTGCCATCAGTGAGTCAGGGACAGGGAGGTACGTGCTGTACTTC,CAISESGTGRYVLYF
TRBJ2-1,NA,TRBD1,TRBV24-1,TGTGTCACAAGTGACACGACAGGGTCCCACTCCTACAATGAGCAGTTCTTC,CVTSDTTGSHSYNEQFF
TRBJ2-5,NA,NA,TRBV11-1,TGTGCCAGCACCCAGGGTGATGCACAAGAGACCCAGTATTTC,CASTQGDAQETQYF
TRBJ1-5,many,NA,TRBV7-9,TGTGCCAGCAGCTTAGGGAACAGGGCGGATCAGCCCCAGCATTTT,CASSLGNRADQPQHF
TRBJ1-6,few,NA,TRBV28,TGTGCCAGCAGTTTGATGCAGGGGAATTCACCCCTCCACTTT,CASSLMQGNSPLHF
TRBJ2-1,few,NA,TRBV20-1,TGCAGTGCTCCCCGCGGGGGCTGGGCCTACAATGAGCAGTTCTTC,CSAPRGGWAYNEQFF
TRBJ2-7,few,NA,TRBV28,TGTGCCAGCAACCGGGCAGGCGAGCAGTGCTTC,CASNRAGEQCF
TRBJ2-5,NA,NA,TRBV11-3,TGTACCAGCAGGTTACAGGGCCCCCAAGAGACCCAGTACTTC,CTSRLQGPQETQYF
TRBJ2-5,NA,NA,TRBV30,TGTGCCTGGAGTCATGATGCTCAAGAGACCCAGTACTTC,CAWSHDAQETQYF
TRBJ2-7,NA,NA,TRBV11-2,TGTACCAGCAGCTTAGGAGGCGGACACTACGAACAGTACTTC,CTSSLGGGHYEQYF
TRBJ2-5,many,NA,TRBV20-1,TGCAGTGCCGCGTCGCAAGGACGTCTGAAGACCCAGTACTTC,CSAASQGRLKTQYF
TRBJ2-3,NA,TRBD2,TRBV11-2,TGTGCCAGCAGCTCCCTCGGGACTAGTGGGAGCACAGATACACACTATTTT,CASSSLGTSGSTDTHYF
TRBJ2-7,many,TRBD1,TRBV28,TGTGCCAGCAGTTCGACGGGACAGGGCTTCTCCTACGAGCAGTACTTC,CASSSTGQGFSYEQYF
TRBJ2-7,few,NA,TRBV11-2,TGTACCAGCAGCTTAGTGGCCAGAGGGCAGTACGAGCAGTACTTC,CTSSLVARGQYEQYF
TRBJ2-7,NA,TRBD1,TRBV14,TGTGCCAACAGCCGAACCGGGACAGCGCTTTACGAGCAGTACTTC,CANSRTGTALYEQYF
TRBJ2-1,NA,TRBD2,TRBV6-1,TGTGCCAGCAGTGACGAACTAGCGGGAGGGAGTGAGCAGTTCTTC,CASSDELAGGSEQFF
TRBJ2-1,many,TRBD1,TRBV7-9,TGTGCCAGCAGCCCCCCGTCCGACAGGGGGCGCGAGCAGTTCTTC,CASSPPSDRGREQFF
TRBJ2-3,NA,NA,TRBV29-1,TGCAGCGTTAAGGGGGTGAAAAATCAGCCCCAGTATTTT,CSVKGVKNQPQYF
TRBJ2-3,once,TRBD1,TRBV28,TGTGGCAGCAGGGGACAGGGGCACACAGATACGCAGTATTTT,CGSRGQGHTDTQYF
TRBJ1-5,NA,TRBD1,TRBV5-1,TGCGCAAGTAGCTTAACAGGGGGTAATCTGCCCCAGCATTTT,CASSLTGGNLPQHF
TRBJ2-7,few,NA,TRBV20-1,TGCAGTGCGCCTTTCGGGGGGCCCTCGGGCCACGAGCAGTACTTC,CSAPFGGPSGHEQYF
TRBJ1-5,NA,TRBD1,TRBV20-1,TGCAGTGCTATACCGGGGACAGGGTCCCGACAGCCCCAGCATTTT,CSAIPGTGSRQPQHF
TRBJ2-6,few,NA,TRBV28,TGTGCCAGCAACACCGTCTCCCTTGGGGCCAACGTCCTGACTTTC,CASNTVSLGANVLTF
TRBJ1-2,many,TRBD1,TRBV4-2,TGTGCCAGCAGCCAAACAGGGGTCGGCTACACCTTC,CASSQTGVGYTF
TRBJ1-5,NA,NA,TRBV7-2,TGTACCAGCAGCTTTTCGGGGTTGAATCAGCCCCAGCATTTT,CTSSFSGLNQPQHF
TRBJ2-7,NA,TRBD1,TRBV20-1,TGCAGTGCTAGGAGGACAGGGGGCCGGGACGAGCAGTACTTC,CSARRTGGRDEQYF
TRBJ2-4,many,NA,TRBV29-1,TGCAGCGTTGAGCCTCTGGGGGCCGGCAAAAACATTCAGTACTTC,CSVEPLGAGKNIQYF
TRBJ2-3,NA,NA,TRBV11-2,TGTGCCAGCAGCTTAACAGGGACGAGGCTCGTCACAGATACGAAGTATTTT,CASSLTGTRLVTDTKYF
TRBJ1-5,NA,NA,TRBV29-1,TGCAGCAACAGGGCACATACAGATACGCAGCATTTT,CSNRAHTDTQHF
TRBJ1-4,NA,TRBD1,TRBV11-2,TGTGCCAACAACACGCCCCAGGGGGCTAGAATCTTAAATGAAATACTGTTTTTT,CANNTPQGARILNEILFF
TRBJ2-2,NA,NA,TRBV6-5,TGTGTCAGCACCCCCGGCCTCTCGATTCCCGGGGAGCTGTTTTTT,CVSTPGLSIPGELFF
TRBJ2-5,NA,NA,TRBV29-1,TGCAGCGGAACAGGAGGCGCAGAGACCCTGTACTTC,CSGTGGAETLYF
TRBJ2-6,NA,TRBD1,TRBV30,TGTGCCTGGAACTCTTACCACAGGGGGCGAACTGGAGCCAACGTCCTGACTTTC,CAWNSYHRGRTGANVLTF
TRBJ1-1,NA,TRBD1,TRBV6-5,TGTGCGTGTGGACAGGGAGGGCGTCGGGTCACTGAAGCTTCCTTT,CACGQGGRRVTEASF
TRBJ2-3,NA,TRBD2,TRBV5-4,TGTGGCAGCAGCCGGGGGAGGGGCACAGATACGCAGTATTTT,CGSSRGRGTDTQYF
TRBJ2-2,few,TRBD1,TRBV9,TGTGCCAGCAGCCTGCTTGAGACAGGGGTGGCCGGGGAGCTGTTTTTT,CASSLLETGVAGELFF
TRBJ1-1,NA,NA,TRBV5-6,TGTGCCAGCAGTTCTGGGCCTAAGGGGGGCACTGAAGCTTTCTTC,CASSSGPKGGTEAFF
TRBJ2-2,NA,TRBD2,TRBV7-9,TGTGTCAACAGCCTTGGGCTAGCGGGAGTCGGAACCGGGGAGCTGTTTTTT,CVNSLGLAGVGTGELFF
TRBJ1-5,few,NA,TRBV20-1,TGCAGTGTTACGGACCTGGAAGGCAATCAGCCCCAGCATTTT,CSVTDLEGNQPQHF
TRBJ1-1,few,NA,TRBV25-1,TGTGCCAGCAGTGAAGGTCTGGATCCGGAGACTGAAGCTTTCTTT,CASSEGLDPETEAFF
TRBJ1-3,few,NA,TRBV7-9,TGTGCCAGCAGCTTAGGGAGAAACACCATATATTTT,CASSLGRNTIYF
TRBJ1-2,many,NA,TRBV20-1,TGCAGTGCTAGAGATGAGGGCAGGGAAATTAGTGGCTACACCTTC,CSARDEGREISGYTF
TRBJ2-2,NA,NA,TRBV11-2,TGTCCCAGCAGCTCAGAAGCGGTTGCGCCCGGGGAGCTATTTTTT,CPSSSEAVAPGELFF
TRBJ2-1,many,NA,TRBV4-2,TGTGCCAGCAGCCCCCGGACTACTACCTACAATGAGCAGTTCTTC,CASSPRTTTYNEQFF
TRBJ2-3,NA,TRBD1,TRBV7-9,TGTGCCAGCAGCTTAGGTGACAGGGAAGTCGAAGATACGCAGTATTTT,CASSLGDREVEDTQYF
TRBJ1-1,NA,NA,TRBV6-1,TGTGCCAGCACGGGGGCGTTGAACAGCGAAGCTTTCTTT,CASTGALNSEAFF
TRBJ2-4,NA,NA,TRBV30,TGTGCCTGGAGTGTAGGACTCCTAGCCAAAAACATTCAGTACTTC,CAWSVGLLAKNIQYF
TRBJ1-1,NA,NA,TRBV12-3/TRBV12-4,TGTTCCGGTAGCGCCGACGGGAACACTGAAGCTTTCTTT,CSGSADGNTEAFF
TRBJ2-7,NA,NA,TRBV5-1,TGCGCCAGCAGCTTGGGTACGGGGTCAGCCTACGAGCAGTACTTC,CASSLGTGSAYEQYF
TRBJ2-2,few,NA,TRBV10-3,TGTGCCATCAACGATGGGCCCGGGGAGCTGTTTTTT,CAINDGPGELFF
TRBJ1-1,NA,NA,TRBV11-2,TGTGCCAGCGGATGGGATAGGGCGATTGTCAACACTGAAGCTTTCTTT,CASGWDRAIVNTEAFF